Sequencing of this TCR beta chain was carried out in a study of T cells in localized non-small cell lung cancer (dated by TCRdb to the early 2020s). Describing the broader study: Comparing tumors with uninvolved tumor-adjacent lungs, the study looked at the T cell repertoires of approximately 250 patients with early-stage NSCLC. Of the NSCLC patients, 129 were male and 85 to 110 were female, and the mean age was approximately 64 years. The cohort was made up of 236 treatment-naive NSCLC patients whose localized lung tumors had been resected.

As for this clone: Its binding antigen is unknown. Base qualities were left out, and no much larger clone turns up one base away.

From the germline V gene, CDR1 is MDHEN and CDR2 is SYDVKM. Between the V and J ends, shortened by 2 bases and 5 bases respectively, the junction contains 7 bases. The CDR3 has 12 amino acids, counting the end cysteine and phenylalanine. Only CDR3 DNA remains: 36 bases, in frame from the first base. Study-wide findings and limitations: Higher blood T cell density associated with longer overall survival, while higher adjacent-lung clonality associated with shorter survival. Because multi-region sequencing of the tumors was not done, intratumor heterogeneity could not be ruled out. Because the study design was exploratory, TCR variables were selected using unadjusted p-values without false-discovery rate correction. A median of 57 of the top 100 tumor clones turned up in the paired uninvolved adjacent lung, and roughly 30 of those clones also ranked among the top 100 of that same adjacent lung. Uninvolved tumor-adjacent lung showed the highest T cell clonality, higher than tumor, which suggests more focused antigenic responses in the adjacent lung.

The immunoSEQ Assay was used to sequence TCR beta CDR3 regions from DNA. As for how the authors treated the data: T cell density was computed as TCR beta template counts normalized to usable DNA estimated by amplifying housekeeping genes. Richness was estimated using the preseqR package, with extrapolation to 400,000 templates for PBMC samples and to 120,000 templates for tissue samples. Clonality was calculated as one minus Pielou's evenness. Differential abundance testing on productive amino-acid clonotypes, with a minimum total count of 5 and an alpha of 0.1, was used to identify tissue-enriched TCRs. The Jaccard Index and the Morisita Overlap Index were used to quantify repertoire overlap between compartments. GLIPH grouped TCR beta CDR3s together with public tetramer-defined viral CDR3s, and a viral motif had to include at least three viral sequences and also show V-gene enrichment. The immuneACCESS repertoire file appears here via TCRdb, limited to in-frame rearrangements. These files lack a portion of the clones; in checked studies, under half of the deficit traces to unresolved V genes, and the cause of the others is not known. That table supplies the V and J calls and clone size; D and trimming were determined from the DNA. The sample table shows about 72,000 clones, and just under 85% are seen once. In total, the top ten clones hold around an eighth of the sample.

At diagnosis, peripheral blood, uninvolved tumor-adjacent lung and tumor were collected and stored as a combination of fresh-frozen and FFPE material. For TCR repertoire profiling, blood samples were analyzed in the form of peripheral blood mononuclear cells. The chain is encoded by TRBV28 joined to TRBJ2-7; the D gene cannot be resolved reliably. This sample comprised peripheral blood, obtained before any cancer treatment. This receptor was obtained from a female donor of 60 years or more with stage I lung adenocarcinoma. The CDR3 amino acid sequence is: CASSLNTNEQYF. The DNA sequence follows: TGTGCCAGCAGTTTAAACACTAACGAGCAGTACTTC.